The TCR beta chain described here comes from a study of graft-versus-host responses after intestinal transplantation. Background on the study: Grafts that recipients had were multivisceral, liver-intestinal, or isolated intestinal transplants. Tacrolimus and steroids were given for three to four years to all recipients after anti-thymocyte globulin induction.

As for this clone: What it binds is not known.

The CDR3 runs 11 residues. The V end was cut by 11 bases, the J end by 5 bases, with 10 bases between. The germline V gene has CDR1 LNHDA and CDR2 SQIVND (reference sequence). Assay used: immunoSEQ multiplex PCR; TCRdb lists only in-frame clones, some missing. The table lists over 35,000 clones, 91% of them singletons, with roughly 2.5% in the top ten. Study-level findings and limits: Peak circulating GvH clone levels were associated with early post-transplant HvG declines. Among recipient marrow samples, GvH clones were found; some appeared first in ileum or blood.

V gene TRBV19 combines with J gene TRBJ2-1; D call uncertain. Here the sequenced sample was PBMCs, taken about 310 days after intestinal transplant. The TCR was taken from a human patient who received an intestinal transplant, so some T cells may come from the graft donor. The CDR3 DNA reads as TGTGCCGCCACGTTCAACAATGAGCAGTTCTTC. This sequence encodes CAATFNNEQFF.